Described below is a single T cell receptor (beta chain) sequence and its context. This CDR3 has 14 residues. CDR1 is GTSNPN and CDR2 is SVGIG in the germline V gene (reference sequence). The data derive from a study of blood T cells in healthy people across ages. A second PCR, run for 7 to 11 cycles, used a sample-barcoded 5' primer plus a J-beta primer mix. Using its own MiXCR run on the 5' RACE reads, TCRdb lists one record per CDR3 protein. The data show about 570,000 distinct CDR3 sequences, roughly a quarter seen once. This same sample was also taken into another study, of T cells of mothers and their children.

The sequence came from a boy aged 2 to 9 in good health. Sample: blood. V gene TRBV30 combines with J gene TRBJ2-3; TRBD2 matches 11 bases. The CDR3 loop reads CALAGGPLTDTQYF. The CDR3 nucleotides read TGTGCATTAGCGGGGGGGCCGTTGACAGATACGCAGTATTTT.